This T cell receptor (beta chain) came from a study of PD-L1 blockade in urothelial cancer (dated by TCRdb to the late 2010s). As for the study more broadly: All patients started therapy in about 2014 and received atezolizumab 1,200 mg intravenously every 3 weeks. Pretreatment tumor samples, along with matched peripheral blood collected serially before and after atezolizumab treatment, underwent TCR sequencing. Blood samples were analyzed 3 weeks after the start of treatment (second dose) and 6 weeks after the start of treatment. Somatic, immune and clinical correlates of response to PD-L1 blockade with atezolizumab in urothelial cancer were the focus of an exploratory multi-omic analysis. Durable clinical benefit was achieved by nine patients but not by the remaining 20. An ECOG performance status of 0 or 1 was recorded for the patients, and 0 to 3 prior chemotherapy regimens had been received by the patients. Progression-free survival longer than 6 months counted as durable clinical benefit, and TCR features were additionally tested against both progression-free and overall survival. Blood samples yielded a median of around 150,000 T cells and roughly 83,000 unique TCRs, with median clonality about 0.08. Some 30 patients had pretreatment blood TCR-seq, approximately 24 had at least one posttreatment blood collection, and approximately 24 had tumor TCR-seq. Whole exome sequencing and RNA sequencing of pretreatment tumors were performed alongside TCR sequencing in the same patients. About 85% of the 29 patients were males with bladder-origin urothelial cancer, and about 60% of the roughly 30 reported a prior smoking history.

Synthetic TCR analog templates were spiked into each PCR to estimate absolute template abundance from read counts. The immunoSEQ assay used bias-controlled V and J gene primers to amplify TCRbeta CDR3 regions from genomic DNA. Sequencing of rearranged TCRbeta segments was performed at approximately 20X coverage. The published analysis was carried out like this. Clustering was used to correct sequencing errors, and CDR3s were annotated against IMGT so that V, D and J genes could be assigned. Only productive TCRbeta rearrangements were used in downstream analyses, excluding out-of-frame or stop-codon sequences. Clonality was calculated as one minus the Shannon entropy normalized by the log of the number of unique productive sequences. Clones differing between time points or between blood and tumor were identified by Fisher's exact test with Benjamini-Hochberg correction at adjusted p below 0.01. TCRdb's version of the immuneACCESS table is confined to in-frame rearrangements and falls short of the full clone set. An unresolved V gene accounts for under half of the shortfall where checked; the remainder is of unknown origin. The V and J calls and clone size come from that table; D and trimming were worked out from the DNA. This sample lists about 30,000 clones; 65% to 90% were detected once. Under 2.5% of the sample lies in the top ten.

The cohort comprised approximately 30 patients with locally advanced or metastatic urothelial carcinoma treated at Memorial Sloan Kettering on a trial protocol. Peripheral blood mononuclear cells were collected pretreatment and during treatment, with between 1 and 8 total time points per patient. The Qiagen DNeasy Blood extraction kit was used to purify genomic DNA from total PBMCs and tumor samples. PBMCs were collected pretreatment and during treatment and were isolated and stored as previously described. V trim: 5 bases; J trim: 2 bases; unmatched bases: 7. The CDR3, from cysteine to phenylalanine, totals 16 residues. The entry retains the CDR3 DNA only, 48 bases that are in frame from base 1. CDR1 SNHLY and CDR2 FYNNEI are derived from the germline V gene. The paper's findings and limits, for the study overall: Greater expansion of tumor-associated TCR clones in peripheral blood 3 weeks after the start of treatment was observed in patients with durable benefit (n of about 22, p = 0.022). Improved progression-free and overall survival was associated with having pretreatment peripheral blood TCR clonality below the median. Because the sample size was small (n ≈ 27) and many exploratory analyses were performed, the results are intended to be hypothesis-generating.

A remark on this clone: The antigen this receptor binds is unknown. The sample holds no much larger clone one base away, and base qualities are not on file.

The sequence links TRBV2 to TRBJ2-3; 10 central bases correspond to TRBD2. This TCR came from a man aged 50-60 years with urothelial cancer. Specimen: PBMCs, collected around atezolizumab (anti-PD-L1) treatment. The CDR3 reads as follows: CASSLAGVIYTDTQYF. The DNA sequence is as follows: TGTGCCAGCAGTCTAGCGGGAGTTATTTACACAGATACGCAGTATTTT.